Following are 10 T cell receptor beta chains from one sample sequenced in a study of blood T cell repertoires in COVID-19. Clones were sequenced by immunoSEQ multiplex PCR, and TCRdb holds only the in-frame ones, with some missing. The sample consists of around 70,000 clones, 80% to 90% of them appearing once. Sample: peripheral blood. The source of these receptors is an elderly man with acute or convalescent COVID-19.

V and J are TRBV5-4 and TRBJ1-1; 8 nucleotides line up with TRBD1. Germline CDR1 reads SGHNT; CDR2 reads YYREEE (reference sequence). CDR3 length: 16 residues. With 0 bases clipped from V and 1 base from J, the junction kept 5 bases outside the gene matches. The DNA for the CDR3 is TGTGCCAGCAGCTTGGGGCAGGGGGCGACGAACACTGAAGCTTTCTTT. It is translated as CASSLGQGATNTEAFF.

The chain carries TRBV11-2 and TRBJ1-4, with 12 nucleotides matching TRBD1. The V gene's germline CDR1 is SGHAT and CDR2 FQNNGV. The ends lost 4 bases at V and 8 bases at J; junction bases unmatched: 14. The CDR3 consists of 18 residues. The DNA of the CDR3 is TGTGCCAGCAGCTCGTCCCGGGGACAGGGGGCCCTCGCAGAAAAACTGTTTTTT. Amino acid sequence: CASSSSRGQGALAEKLFF. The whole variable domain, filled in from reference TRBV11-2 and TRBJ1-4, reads EAGVAQSPRYKIIEKRQSVAFWCNPISGHATLYWYQQILGQGPKLLIQFQNNGVVDDSQLPKDRFSAERLKGVDSTLKIQPAKLEDSAVYLCASSSSRGQGALAEKLFFGSGTQLSVL.

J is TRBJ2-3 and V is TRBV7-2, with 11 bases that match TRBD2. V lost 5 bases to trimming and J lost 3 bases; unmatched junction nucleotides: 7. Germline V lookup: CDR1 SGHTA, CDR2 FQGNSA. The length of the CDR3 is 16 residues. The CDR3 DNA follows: TGTGCCAGCAGCCCAAGCCGACTAGCGGGAACAGATACGCAGTATTTT. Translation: CASSPSRLAGTDTQYF. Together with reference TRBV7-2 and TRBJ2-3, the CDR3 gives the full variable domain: GAGVSQSPSNKVTEKGKDVELRCDPISGHTALYWYRQSLGQGLEFLIYFQGNSAPDKSGLPSDRFSAERTGGSVSTLTIQRTQQEDSAVYLCASSPSRLAGTDTQYFGPGTRLTVL.

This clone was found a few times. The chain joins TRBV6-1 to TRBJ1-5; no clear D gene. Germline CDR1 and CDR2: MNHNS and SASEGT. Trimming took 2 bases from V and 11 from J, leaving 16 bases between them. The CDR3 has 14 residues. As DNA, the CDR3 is TGTGCCAGCAGTGAATTGGGCCAAATTGTCGCCCAGCATTTT. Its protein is CASSELGQIVAQHF.

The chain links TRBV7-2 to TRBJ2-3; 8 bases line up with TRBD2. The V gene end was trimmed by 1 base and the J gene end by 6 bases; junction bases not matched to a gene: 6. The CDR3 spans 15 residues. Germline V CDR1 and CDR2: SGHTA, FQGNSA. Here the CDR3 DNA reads TGTGCCAGCAGCTTAGAAGCGGGGGTGGGGGATACGCAGTATTTT. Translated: CASSLEAGVGDTQYF.

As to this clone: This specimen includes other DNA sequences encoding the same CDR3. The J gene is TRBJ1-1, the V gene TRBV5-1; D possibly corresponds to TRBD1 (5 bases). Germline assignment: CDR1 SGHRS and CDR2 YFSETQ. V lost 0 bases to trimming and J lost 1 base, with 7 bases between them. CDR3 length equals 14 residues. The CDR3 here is CASSLEGSNTEAFF. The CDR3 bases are TGCGCCAGCAGCTTGGAGGGGTCGAACACTGAAGCTTTCTTT.

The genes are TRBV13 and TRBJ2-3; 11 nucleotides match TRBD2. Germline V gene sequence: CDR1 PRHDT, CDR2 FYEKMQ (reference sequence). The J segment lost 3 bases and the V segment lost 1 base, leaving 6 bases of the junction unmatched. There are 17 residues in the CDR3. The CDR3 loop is CASSLVGLAGRTDTQYF. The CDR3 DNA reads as TGTGCCAGCAGCTTAGTAGGACTAGCGGGCCGGACAGATACGCAGTATTTT.

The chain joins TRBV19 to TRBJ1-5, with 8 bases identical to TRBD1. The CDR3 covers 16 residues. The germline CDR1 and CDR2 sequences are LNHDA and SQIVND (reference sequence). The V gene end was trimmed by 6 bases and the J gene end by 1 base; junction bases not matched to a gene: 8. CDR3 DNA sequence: TGTGCCAGTAGCGATAACAGGGGGACGAGCAATCAGCCCCAGCATTTT. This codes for CASSDNRGTSNQPQHF.

This CDR3 reads CAWSVTANTEAFF. DNA for the CDR3: TGTGCCTGGAGTGTTACAGCGAACACTGAAGCTTTCTTT. The chain carries TRBV30 and TRBJ1-1; D is unresolved. The CDR3 length is 13 residues. Germline assignment: CDR1 GTSNPN and CDR2 SVGIG (reference sequence). The V gene lost 0 bases and the J gene lost 1 base, with 6 bases spanning the gap.

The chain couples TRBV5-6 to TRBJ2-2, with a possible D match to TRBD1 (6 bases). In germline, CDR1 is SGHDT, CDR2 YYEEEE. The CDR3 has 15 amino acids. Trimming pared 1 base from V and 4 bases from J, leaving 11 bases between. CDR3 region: CASSLTGSSTGELFF. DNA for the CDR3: TGTGCCAGCAGCTTGACAGGGTCCTCCACCGGGGAGCTGTTTTTT.